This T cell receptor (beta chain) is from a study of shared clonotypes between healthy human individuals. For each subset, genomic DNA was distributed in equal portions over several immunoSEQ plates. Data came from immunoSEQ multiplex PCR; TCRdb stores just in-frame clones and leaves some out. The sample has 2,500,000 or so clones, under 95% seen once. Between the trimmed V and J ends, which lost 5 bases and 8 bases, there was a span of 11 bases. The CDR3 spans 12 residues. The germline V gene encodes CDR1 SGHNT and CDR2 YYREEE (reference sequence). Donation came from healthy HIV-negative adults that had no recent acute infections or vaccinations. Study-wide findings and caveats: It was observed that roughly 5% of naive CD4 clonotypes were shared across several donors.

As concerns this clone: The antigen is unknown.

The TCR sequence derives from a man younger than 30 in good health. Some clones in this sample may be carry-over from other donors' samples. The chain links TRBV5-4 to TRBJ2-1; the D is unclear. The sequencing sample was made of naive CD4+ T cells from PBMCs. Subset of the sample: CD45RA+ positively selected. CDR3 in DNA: TGTGCCAGCAGAGCAGGCGAGGATGAGCAGTTCTTC. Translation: CASRAGEDEQFF. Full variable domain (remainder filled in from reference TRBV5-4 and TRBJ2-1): ETGVTQSPTHLIKTRGQQVTLRCSSQSGHNTVSWYQQALGQGPQFIFQYYREEENGRGNFPPRFSGLQFPNYSSELNVNALELDDSALYLCASRAGEDEQFFGPGTRLTVL.